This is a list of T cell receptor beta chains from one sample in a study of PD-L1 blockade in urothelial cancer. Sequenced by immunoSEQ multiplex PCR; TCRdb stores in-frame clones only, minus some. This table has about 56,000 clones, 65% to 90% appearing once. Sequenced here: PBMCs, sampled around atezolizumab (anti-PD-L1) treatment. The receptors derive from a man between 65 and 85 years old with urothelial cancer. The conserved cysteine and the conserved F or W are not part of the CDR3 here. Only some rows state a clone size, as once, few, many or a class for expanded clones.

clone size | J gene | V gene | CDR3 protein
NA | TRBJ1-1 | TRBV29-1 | SVEALGRNTEAF
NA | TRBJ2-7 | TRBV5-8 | ASSFTYEQY
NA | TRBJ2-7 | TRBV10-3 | AISESDRVSYEQY
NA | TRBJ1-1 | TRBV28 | ASSQNRGLTEAF
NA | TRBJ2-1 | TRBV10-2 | ASSESGPGQYSYNEQF
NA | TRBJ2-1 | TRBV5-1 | ASSLGAGDYNEQF
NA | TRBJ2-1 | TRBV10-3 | AISELTNNEQF
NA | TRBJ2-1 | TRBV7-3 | ASSTLAGESNEQF
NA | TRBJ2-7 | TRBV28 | ASSLRAGLANFEQY
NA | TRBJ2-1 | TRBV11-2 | ASSLYNFSGLNEQF
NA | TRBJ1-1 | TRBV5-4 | ASSVGQGKQAF
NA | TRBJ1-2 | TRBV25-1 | ASSELGESYGYT
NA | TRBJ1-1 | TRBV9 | ASSPQPQGNTEAF
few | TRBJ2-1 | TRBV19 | ASSMGEGVNEQF
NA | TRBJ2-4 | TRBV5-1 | ASSFGQGGNIQY
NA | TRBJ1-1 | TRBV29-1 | SGTQGENTEAF
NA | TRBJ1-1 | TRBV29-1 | SVEGIGGVGNTEAF
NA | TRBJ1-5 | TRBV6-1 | ASSATTNQPQH
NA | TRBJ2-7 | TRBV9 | ASSVGSGVSYEQY
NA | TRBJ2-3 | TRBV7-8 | ASSPVGLAEHRYAY
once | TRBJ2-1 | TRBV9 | ASSPISGLAGVGSYNEQF
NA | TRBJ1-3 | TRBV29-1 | SASKGVPAGNTIY
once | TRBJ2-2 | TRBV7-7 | ASSLGSGGTGELF
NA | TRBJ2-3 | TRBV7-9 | ASSFSAEARYGHRYAY
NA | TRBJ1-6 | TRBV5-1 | ASSLGQLGYSPLH
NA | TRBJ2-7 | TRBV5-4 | ASSTGDRGSYEQY
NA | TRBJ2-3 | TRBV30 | AWSVQAGDAY
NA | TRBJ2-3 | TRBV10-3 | AIRTGTGVQAQY
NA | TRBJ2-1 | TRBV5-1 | ASRSARGFNEQF
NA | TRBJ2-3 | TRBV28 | ASSGGGARHTQY
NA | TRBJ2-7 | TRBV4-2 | ASSQDRDLPYEQY
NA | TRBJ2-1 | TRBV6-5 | ASSYSVRINEQF
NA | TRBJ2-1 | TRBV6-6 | ASSYLGLAEQF
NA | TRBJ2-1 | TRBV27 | ASSLLGGRGYNEQF
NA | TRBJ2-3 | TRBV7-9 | ASRQPLAGEDRYAY
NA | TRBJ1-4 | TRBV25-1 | ASSPQGLDEKLF
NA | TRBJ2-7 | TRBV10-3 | AISQDIEQY
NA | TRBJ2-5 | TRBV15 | ATSRDLNSQETQY
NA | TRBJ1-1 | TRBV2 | ATGQGNTEAF
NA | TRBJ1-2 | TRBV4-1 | ASSQVVVGEGVGGYT
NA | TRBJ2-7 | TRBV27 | ASAGWGVDEQY
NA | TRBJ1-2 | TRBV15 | ATSRDSGRENT
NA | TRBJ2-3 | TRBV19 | ASRATDTDTQY
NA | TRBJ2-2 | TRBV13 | ASSFATSGFSDTGELF
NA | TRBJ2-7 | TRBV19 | ASSMKSFSSYEQY
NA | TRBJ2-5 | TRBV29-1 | SVEAKPGTQY
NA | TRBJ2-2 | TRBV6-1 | ASSGTGPTGELF
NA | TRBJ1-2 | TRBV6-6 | ASSPGVNYGYT
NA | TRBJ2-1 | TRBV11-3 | ASSSGSSYNEQF
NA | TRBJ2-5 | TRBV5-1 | ASSTDRQTQY
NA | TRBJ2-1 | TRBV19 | ASSIGGGRYNEQF